Sequencing of this TCR beta chain was carried out in a study of T cells after posttransplantation cyclophosphamide. Regarding the study as a whole: Tissue-infiltrating T cells from skin or gut overlapped little with blood T cells. Recipient CMV seropositivity and CMV reactivation strongly tracked TRB clonality. Donor-recipient repertoire similarity was low at 1-2 months, rising over year one.

Notes on this clone: Its antigen is not known.

The V gene lost 6 bases and the J gene lost 0 bases, with 14 bases spanning the gap. The germline V gene encodes CDR1 SNHLY and CDR2 FYNNEI. The CDR3 sequence is 16 residues long. Measured with immunoSEQ multiplex PCR; TCRdb has only the in-frame clones, and not every one. The sample has roughly 11,000 clones; 81% are singletons. Control samples came 1 year after myeloablative marrow transplants with methotrexate plus calcineurin inhibitor. This receptor was obtained from a male patient aged 25-45 years who received an allogeneic stem cell transplant from an unrelated donor, was CMV-positive, and had acute GVHD only. Some T cells may have originated in the graft donor. V and J are TRBV2 and TRBJ1-4; D gene unclear. This specimen consisted of PBMCs, obtained 350 to 400 days after allogeneic stem cell transplant with calcineurin inhibitor and methotrexate. CDR3 sequence reads: CASRPLTGATNEKLFF. For the CDR3, the DNA is TGTGCCAGCAGACCACTGACGGGAGCAACTAATGAAAAACTGTTTTTT.